Listed below are T cell receptor beta chains from one sample, sequenced in a study of blood T cell repertoires in COVID-19. This table comes from immunoSEQ multiplex PCR, and its TCRdb copy is limited to in-frame clones, with some not included. In the table there are 140,000 to 150,000 clones, 80% to 85% of which are singletons. Sequencing used peripheral blood. These receptors originate from a human donor in a cohort sampled during active COVID-19. Both conserved end residues are part of each CDR3. A D gene is named only where the DNA matches it firmly. Some rows mark clone size as missing; the rest say once, few, many or name a class of expanded clone.

TRBV9	NA	NA	15	TRBJ1-2	TGTGCCAGCAGCGTAGCGAGTAGTTTCAACTATGGCTACACCTTC	CASSVASSFNYGYTF
TRBV3-1/TRBV3-2	few	TRBD1	15	TRBJ2-1	TGTGCCAGCAGCCACACCGGGACAGGGGACAATGAGCAGTTCTTC	CASSHTGTGDNEQFF
TRBV5-6	NA	TRBD1	16	TRBJ1-4	TGTGCCAGCAGCTCCACAGGGGGAGGGTGGAATGAAAAACTGTTTTTT	CASSSTGGGWNEKLFF
TRBV28	few	TRBD1	12	TRBJ1-1	TGTGCCAGCAGTTCTGACAGGGCCCAAGCTTTCTTT	CASSSDRAQAFF
TRBV11-3	NA	NA	13	TRBJ1-1	TGTGCCAGCAGCATTAACATGAACACTGAAGCTTTCTTT	CASSINMNTEAFF
TRBV9	NA	TRBD1	15	TRBJ1-5	TGTGCCAGCAGCGTAGATGGCAGGGGGCTACAGCCCCAGCATTTT	CASSVDGRGLQPQHF
TRBV6-5	NA	TRBD1	16	TRBJ2-7	TGTGCCAGCAGTTCAACAAACAGGGGGCGCGTCTACGAGCAGTACTTC	CASSSTNRGRVYEQYF
TRBV11-2	NA	NA	14	TRBJ1-2	TGTGCCAGCAGCTCTAGTGGCAACTCTCAGGGCTACACCTTC	CASSSSGNSQGYTF
TRBV6-5	NA	NA	13	TRBJ2-7	TGTGCCAGCAGTTACCTTAACCGGGACGAGCAGTACTTC	CASSYLNRDEQYF
TRBV7-9	NA	NA	14	TRBJ2-7	TGTGCCAGCAGCTTAGATGGCAGTTCCTACGAGCAGTACTTC	CASSLDGSSYEQYF
TRBV7-2	few	NA	14	TRBJ2-7	TGTGCCAGCAGCTACTTCGACAGGTCCTACGAGCAGTACTTC	CASSYFDRSYEQYF
TRBV7-9	NA	TRBD2	17	TRBJ2-1	TGTGCCAGCAGCTTAGGATCTAGCGGGGATACCGGGAGTGAGCAGTTCTTC	CASSLGSSGDTGSEQFF